These 32 T cell receptor beta chains came from one sample sequenced in a study of blood T cell repertoires in COVID-19. Some clones are missing from TCRdb's copy, which holds only in-frame ones; the method was immunoSEQ multiplex PCR. Of a few hundred thousand clones in the sample, 88% were seen once. The sample taken for sequencing was PBMCs or T cells enriched from blood (not recorded which). All receptors come from a woman between 45 and 65 years old who had recovered from COVID-19.

V usage is TRBV28 and J usage is TRBJ2-1; 15 bases fit TRBD2. The CDR3 spans 18 residues. Germline CDR1 MDHEN, CDR2 SYDVKM. V trimming: 6 bases; J trimming: 1 base; junction bases outside the gene matches: 7. The CDR3 DNA reads as TGTGCCAGCAGATCTTGGACTAGCGGGAGGGTTTCCTACAATGAGCAGTTCTTC. It codes for CASRSWTSGRVSYNEQFF.

This chain links TRBV19 with TRBJ1-1; 7 bases are shared with TRBD1. The CDR3 sequence is 14 residues long. Germline lookup yields CDR1 LNHDA and CDR2 SQIVND (reference sequence). V dropped 6 bases and J dropped 2; count of bases not matched to a gene: 6. Here the CDR3 DNA reads TGTGCCAGTAGAGACAGGGCCCTTAACACTGAAGCTTTCTTT. Amino acid sequence: CASRDRALNTEAFF.

The chain couples TRBV6-5 to TRBJ2-6; no clear D. The ends were cut back, 1 base at V and 2 bases at J, with 6 bases in the middle. Germline-derived CDR1 and CDR2 are MNHEY and SVGAGI. CDR3 length equals 15 residues. The CDR3 reads CASSYWQTGANVLTF. The CDR3 nucleotides read TGTGCCAGCAGTTACTGGCAGACTGGGGCCAACGTCCTGACTTTC.

The CDR3 sequence is CSAIEKALALHF. The CDR3 DNA reads as TGCAGTGCTATTGAAAAAGCTCTTGCCCTCCACTTT. The rearrangement uses TRBV20-1 and TRBJ1-6; the D is unclear. The V end lost 4 bases, the J end lost 14 bases, and 15 bases lay between the germline ends. The CDR3 is 12 amino acids. Germline assignment: CDR1 DFQATT and CDR2 SNEGSKA (reference sequence).

The V gene is TRBV11-1, the J gene TRBJ2-5; TRBD1 matches at 11 bases. CDR1 is SGHAT, CDR2 FQDESV, per germline (reference sequence). Trimming removed 5 bases from V and 5 bases from J; junction bases left unmatched: 4. CDR3 length: 14 residues. The CDR3 DNA reads as TGTGCCAGCAGCGCGGACAGGGGGCGGGAGACCCAGTACTTC. This sequence encodes CASSADRGRETQYF.

The gene calls are TRBV27 and TRBJ1-1; D is perhaps TRBD1 (5 bases). The V gene lost 5 bases and the J gene lost 5 bases, with 15 bases spanning the gap. The germline CDR1 and CDR2 sequences are MNHEY and SMNVEV (reference sequence). The CDR3 contains 14 residues. CDR3 sequence (DNA): TGTGCCAGCAGTCCCCAGGCAGGGTGGACTGAAGCTTTCTTT. It codes for CASSPQAGWTEAFF.

The V and J genes are TRBV4-2 and TRBJ1-5; D remains unclear. Germline assignment: CDR1 LGHNA and CDR2 YNFKEQ. Trimming removed 1 base from V and 7 bases from J, with 14 bases in between. The CDR3 extends over 15 amino acids. CDR3 nucleotide sequence: TGTGCCAGCAGCCAAGGAAGAGGGCGAGAACAGCCCCAGCATTTT. The encoded protein is CASSQGRGREQPQHF.

V gene TRBV6-5 combines with J gene TRBJ2-2; tentatively, D is TRBD1 (5 bases). The CDR3 totals 16 residues. The V gene lost 0 bases and the J gene lost 4 bases, with 12 bases spanning the gap. Germline V gene sequence: CDR1 MNHEY, CDR2 SVGAGI. The CDR3 sequence is CASSYSGRVGTGELFF. Here the CDR3 DNA reads TGTGCCAGCAGTTACTCGGGCAGGGTAGGCACCGGGGAGCTGTTTTTT.

The V gene is TRBV7-8, the J gene TRBJ1-5; 7 bases are shared with TRBD1. Germline V gene lookup returns CDR1 SGHVS and CDR2 FQNEAQ. The CDR3 runs 15 residues. Unmatched junction bases numbered 7, after V lost 4 bases and J lost 4 bases. CDR3: CASSSQTGINQPQHF. The CDR3 DNA follows: TGTGCCAGCAGCTCTCAGACAGGGATTAATCAGCCCCAGCATTTT.

The chain combines TRBV6-2 or TRBV6-3 with TRBJ1-2; D perhaps matches TRBD1 (6 bases). Trimming cost V 6 bases and J 3 bases, with 32 bases left between them. Germline CDR1 and CDR2: MNHEY and SVGEGT. The CDR3 runs 20 residues. The CDR3, as DNA: TGTGCCAGCAGCCACCAGTGGCCCCGGGACATTCTGAGGTTGTACTATGGCTACACCTTC. It encodes CASSHQWPRDILRLYYGYTF.

The rearrangement links TRBV5-8 to TRBJ2-1; 8 bases are a match to TRBD2. The CDR3 loop spans 15 amino acids. The germline V gene encodes CDR1 SGHTS and CDR2 YDEGEE. The J segment lost 5 bases and the V segment lost 3 bases, leaving 7 bases of the junction unmatched. The CDR3 region has the DNA TGTGCCAGCAGCTCAACGGGACTAGGGAACAATGAGCAGTTCTTC. The encoded protein is CASSSTGLGNNEQFF.

This rearrangement joins TRBV7-8 to TRBJ1-5; 7 positions match TRBD1. Trimming cost V 6 bases and J 7 bases; bases outside gene matches: 12. Per germline, CDR1 SGHVS and CDR2 FQNEAQ. The CDR3 has 15 amino acids. The CDR3 nucleotides are TGTGCCAGCAGTCAGGGGGGTCGAGGCGACCAGCCCCAGCATTTT. Residues: CASSQGGRGDQPQHF. Looking up the rest from reference TRBV7-8 and TRBJ1-5 gives the full variable domain: GAGVSQSPRYKVAKRGQDVALRCDPISGHVSLFWYQQALGQGPEFLTYFQNEAQLDKSGLPSDRFFAERPEGSVSTLKIQRTQQEDSAVYLCASSQGGRGDQPQHFGDGTRLSIL.

The chain recombines TRBV24-1 with TRBJ2-1; a possible D gene is TRBD1 (6 bases). The CDR3 consists of 15 residues. V lost 5 bases and J 7 bases, leaving 17 bases between the germline ends. Germline V gives CDR1 KGHDR, CDR2 SFDVKD. CDR3 amino acids: CATSGARGQRNEQFF. Written as DNA, the CDR3 is TGTGCCACCAGTGGAGCCCGTGGACAGAGGAATGAGCAGTTCTTC.

The chain uses TRBV24-1 and TRBJ1-2; tentative D call: TRBD1 (5 bases). From germline, CDR1 is KGHDR and CDR2 SFDVKD. Trimming stripped 1 base from V and 8 bases from J, with 10 bases between. The CDR3 consists of 13 residues. Here the CDR3 reads CATSDLSRVGYTF. For the CDR3, the DNA is TGTGCCACCAGTGATTTATCCAGGGTCGGCTACACCTTC.

CDR3 sequence (DNA): TGTGCCAGCAGTTTAATCAACCTCCGGGACAGGGCCCCTTATGGCTACACCTTC. It specifies CASSLINLRDRAPYGYTF. V usage is TRBV27 and J usage is TRBJ1-2; 9 bases fit TRBD1. The CDR3 totals 18 residues. CDR1 MNHEY and CDR2 SMNVEV come from the germline V gene (reference sequence). Unmatched junction bases numbered 15, after V lost 2 bases and J lost 5 bases.

This chain joins TRBV24-1 and TRBJ2-2, with 8 bases lining up with TRBD2. CDR3 length: 17 residues. CDR1 KGHDR and CDR2 SFDVKD come from the germline V gene. Germline trimming cut 7 bases from V and 6 bases from J; bases unmatched to any gene: 15. This chain's CDR3 is CATRGGGSAGASGELFF. The CDR3 coding sequence is TGTGCCACCAGGGGGGGAGGTTCAGCGGGAGCGTCCGGGGAGCTGTTTTTT.

V usage is TRBV14 and J usage is TRBJ1-2; the D gene is possibly TRBD1 (6 bases). Per germline, CDR1 SGHDN and CDR2 FVKESK. V gave up 4 bases and J gave up 8 bases, with 14 bases separating them. The CDR3 has 13 residues. CDR3 amino acids: CASSLQGLNGYTF. DNA for the CDR3: TGTGCCAGCAGCCTACAGGGTTTGAACGGCTACACCTTC. Full variable domain (outside the CDR3, taken from reference TRBV14 and TRBJ1-2): EAGVTQFPSHSVIEKGQTVTLRCDPISGHDNLYWYRRVMGKEIKFLLHFVKESKQDESGMPNNRFLAERTGGTYSTLKVQPAELEDSGVYFCASSLQGLNGYTFGSGTRLTVV.

This clone was observed once. The V and J genes are TRBV6-1 and TRBJ2-7; TRBD2 aligns across 8 bases. Looked up from germline, CDR1 is MNHNS and CDR2 is SASEGT. The CDR3 totals 15 residues. V was clipped by 0 bases and J by 2 bases; unmatched bases: 3. The DNA for the CDR3 is TGTGCCAGCAGTGAAGCTACTAGCGGAGCCTACGAGCAGTACTTC. Residues: CASSEATSGAYEQYF.

The V call is TRBV19, the J call TRBJ1-5; D possibly corresponds to TRBD1 (5 bases). Trimming removed 5 bases from V and 12 bases from J, with 14 bases in between. The CDR3 is 12 residues long. CDR1 is LNHDA and CDR2 is SQIVND in the germline V gene (reference sequence). The CDR3: CASSPRGSIQHF. Written as DNA, the CDR3 is TGTGCCAGTAGTCCCCGGGGGTCGATCCAGCATTTT.

Here the CDR3 reads CASNVDRGSTDTQYF. The CDR3 DNA follows: TGTGCCAGCAACGTAGACAGGGGCAGCACAGATACGCAGTATTTT. V is TRBV28 and J is TRBJ2-3; 8 bases line up with TRBD1. J was trimmed by 0 bases and V by 7 bases; bases with no gene match: 6. CDR3 length: 15 amino acids. In germline, CDR1 is MDHEN, CDR2 SYDVKM.

This chain links TRBV19 with TRBJ2-3, with 12 nucleotides matching TRBD2. V was clipped by 3 bases and J by 5 bases; unmatched bases: 6. There are 16 residues in the CDR3. Per the germline V gene, CDR1 is LNHDA and CDR2 is SQIVND (reference sequence). The CDR3 is CASSISPGLAGDTQYF. DNA for the CDR3: TGTGCCAGTAGTATTTCCCCGGGACTAGCGGGAGATACGCAGTATTTT.

V usage is TRBV5-1 and J usage is TRBJ1-4; D is ambiguous. Per germline, CDR1 SGHRS and CDR2 YFSETQ. Between the trimmed V and J ends, which lost 5 bases and 0 bases, there was a span of 11 bases. CDR3 length: 15 amino acids. The CDR3: CASRLATTTNEKLFF. CDR3 nucleotides: TGCGCCAGCAGATTAGCGACTACAACTAATGAAAAACTGTTTTTT.

The chain links TRBV5-1 to TRBJ1-3; TRBD1 aligns across 8 bases. The CDR3 runs 14 residues. V gave up 3 bases and J gave up 4 bases; unmatched junction bases: 3. CDR1 SGHRS and CDR2 YFSETQ come from the germline V gene. CDR3 bases: TGCGCCAGCAGCTGGCAGGGGGCCGGAAACACCATATATTTT. Translating it yields CASSWQGAGNTIYF.

V gene TRBV30 combines with J gene TRBJ1-2; D is possibly TRBD1 (5 bases). V lost 4 bases to trimming and J lost 4 bases, with 16 bases between them. The CDR3 extends over 14 amino acids. CDR1 GTSNPN and CDR2 SVGIG come from the germline V gene (reference sequence). Here the CDR3 reads CAWTEVGLTYGYTF. The CDR3 DNA reads TGTGCCTGGACCGAGGTGGGGCTCACCTATGGCTACACCTTC.

This CDR3 is CASSFAVALAGRLGETQYF. Written as DNA, the CDR3 is TGTGCCAGCAGCTTTGCGGTTGCTTTAGCGGGAAGGTTGGGAGAGACCCAGTACTTC. This chain joins TRBV7-2 and TRBJ2-5, with TRBD2 matching 8 bases. With 3 bases clipped from V and 4 bases from J, the junction kept 19 bases outside the gene matches. Germline-derived CDR1 and CDR2 are SGHTA and FQGNSA. The CDR3 spans 19 residues.

V and J are TRBV7-9 and TRBJ1-1; D is perhaps TRBD1 (6 bases). The V end lost 2 bases, the J end lost 0 bases, and 16 bases lay between the germline ends. Germline values: CDR1 SEHNR, CDR2 FQNEAQ (reference sequence). The CDR3 has 17 residues. CDR3 nucleotide sequence: TGTGCCAGCAGCTTATACGGGGACAAATTCATGAACACTGAAGCTTTCTTT. Encoded protein: CASSLYGDKFMNTEAFF.

This clone is a singleton in its sample. The chain carries TRBV4-2 and TRBJ2-2, with D maybe TRBD1 (5 bases). Germline assignment: CDR1 LGHNA and CDR2 YNFKEQ. CDR3 size: 13 residues. Between the trimmed V and J ends, which lost 4 bases and 7 bases, there was a span of 10 bases. The CDR3 nucleotides read TGTGCCAGCAGCCCCCCGACAGACGGGGAGCTGTTTTTT. Its protein is CASSPPTDGELFF.

The chain couples TRBV20-1 to TRBJ1-5; D is possibly TRBD1 (5 bases). Germline V gene lookup returns CDR1 DFQATT and CDR2 SNEGSKA (reference sequence). The CDR3 spans 13 residues. V lost 3 bases to trimming and J lost 3 bases, with 9 bases between them. The chain's CDR3 is CSASVGVNQPQHF. The CDR3, as DNA: TGCAGTGCTAGTGTAGGGGTCAATCAGCCCCAGCATTTT.

V is TRBV7-9 and J is TRBJ2-1; tentative D call: TRBD2 (5 bases). Germline CDR1 is SEHNR and CDR2 is FQNEAQ (reference sequence). The CDR3 is 15 amino acids. The V gene lost 1 base and the J gene lost 8 bases, with 15 bases spanning the gap. The CDR3 DNA reads as TGTGCCAGCAGCTTAGTTCTAAAGGACTGGGATGAGCAGTTCTTC. This encodes CASSLVLKDWDEQFF.

This clone was picked up a small number of times. The chain joins TRBV6-5 to TRBJ2-5; 9 nucleotides align to TRBD1. Germline CDR1 is MNHEY and CDR2 is SVGAGI. CDR3 length: 15 amino acids. The J segment lost 4 bases and the V segment lost 8 bases, leaving 11 bases of the junction unmatched. The DNA of the CDR3 is TGTGCCAGCGTGGGACAGGGTTATGGTATAGAGACCCAGTACTTC. Translation: CASVGQGYGIETQYF.

The gene calls are TRBV6-6 and TRBJ2-7; no clear D. V was cut by 5 bases and J by 3 bases, with 14 bases left in between. Germline CDR1 MNHNY, CDR2 SVGAGI (reference sequence). CDR3 length: 14 amino acids. The CDR3 reads CASSPREVRYEQYF. Here the CDR3 DNA reads TGTGCCAGCAGTCCCCGCGAAGTCCGCTACGAGCAGTACTTC.

The chain combines TRBV7-2 with TRBJ1-5; 10 bases are a match to TRBD1. J lost 6 bases, V lost 1 base, and 0 bases had no gene match. Germline CDR1 SGHTA, CDR2 FQGNSA. This CDR3 has 14 residues. CDR3 protein: CASSLGQGAQPQHF. The CDR3 coding sequence is TGTGCCAGCAGCTTAGGACAGGGGGCTCAGCCCCAGCATTTT.